This T cell receptor beta chain is from a study of naive and memory T cell subsets. An equimolar mix of two oligonucleotides served as the beta constant-region primer for TRBC1 and TRBC2. Four rounds of PCR amplified the ligated cDNA using nested alpha and beta constant-region primers plus SP2. Ligation attached a single-stranded oligonucleotide with a 12-nucleotide UMI and the SP2 primer to the cDNA 3' end. TCRdb redid the calling of the UMI-ligation and nested PCR reads with MiXCR, one entry per CDR3 protein. Among just over 80,000 distinct CDR3 sequences, roughly 9.2% were seen once, and the ten largest hold about 1.2%. CDR3 length: 14 residues. The germline V gene encodes CDR1 SEHNR and CDR2 FQNEAQ (reference sequence). The ends were cut back, 1 base at V and 6 bases at J, with 12 bases in the middle. The sample holds a few counts of this clonotype.

The genes are TRBV7-9 and TRBJ1-1, with D maybe TRBD1 (5 bases). The source material was naive CD8+ T cells from blood. The TCR was taken from a human donor in good health. CDR3 region: CASSLEEGWAEAFF. The CDR3, as DNA: TGTGCCAGCAGCTTAGAGGAGGGGTGGGCTGAAGCTTTCTTT.